This TCR beta chain was obtained from a study of identical twins. Germline V gene data show CDR1 as WSHSY and CDR2 as SAAADI. V lost 0 bases to trimming and J lost 6 bases, with 17 bases between them. This CDR3 has 16 residues. One entry per CDR3 protein results from TCRdb running MiXCR on the 5' RACE reads. Here the sample spans fewer than 250,000 distinct CDR3 sequences, roughly 15% being singletons. This clonotype was seen at least ten times. Its specificity is unknown. Findings of the study overall: Insertions were reduced in abundant cord blood beta clonotypes but not in memory repertoires.

The sample was also reused in another study, on T cells expressing NK-cell markers. That study adds: Clones of NKG2C+ T cells that had expanded were of unclear HCMV specificity.

This sequence originates from a woman between 18 and 29 years old in good health. The rearrangement joins TRBV10-2 to TRBJ2-5; D may correspond to TRBD1 or TRBD2 (5 bases each). What was sequenced was CD8+ T cells sorted from blood. CDR3: CASSESGTSWKKTQYF. The CDR3 DNA reads TGCGCCAGCAGTGAGTCCGGGACGTCGTGGAAGAAGACCCAGTACTTC.